These 11 T cell receptor beta chains were all obtained from the same sample, sequenced in a study of T-cell memory formation after mild COVID-19. TCRdb analysed the 5' RACE reads with MiXCR anew, one entry per CDR3 protein. The sample has 530,000 or so distinct CDR3 sequences; around 16% are singletons. Sequencing was carried out using PBMCs or a T cell subset sorted from them (not recorded which). The receptors come from an adult woman who had mild COVID-19 (a few samples of this study predate the infection). Cell type and time point are not known.

The chain has TRBV27 and TRBJ1-6; D possibly corresponds to TRBD1 (6 bases). Trimming cost V 2 bases and J 7 bases, with 9 bases left between them. Germline CDR1 MNHEY, CDR2 SMNVEV (reference sequence). The CDR3 extends over 14 amino acids. The CDR3 here is CASSLRGMNSPLHF. CDR3 sequence (DNA): TGTGCCAGCAGTTTAAGGGGGATGAATTCACCCCTCCACTTT.

The table lists this clonotype with a few counts. The chain combines TRBV5-4 with TRBJ2-7; 9 positions match TRBD2. From germline, CDR1 is SGHNT and CDR2 YYREEE (reference sequence). V was clipped by 5 bases and J by 2 bases; unmatched bases: 11. The CDR3 loop spans 16 amino acids. This CDR3 is CASSNKIAGEAYEQYF. The CDR3 DNA follows: TGTGCCAGCAGTAATAAGATAGCGGGAGAGGCCTACGAGCAGTACTTC.

The rearrangement uses TRBV12-3 or TRBV12-4 and TRBJ2-5; 9 positions agree with TRBD1. V lost 3 bases and J lost 5; bases outside the gene matches: 7. This CDR3 comprises 15 residues. DNA for the CDR3: TGTGCCAGCAGTTTCTGGACAGGGGTAAGGGAGACCCAGTACTTC. It is translated as CASSFWTGVRETQYF.

This clonotype was picked up many times. The chain carries TRBV5-1 and TRBJ2-7, with TRBD1 identical over 8 bases. Trimming at V came to 0 bases and at J to 3 bases, leaving 2 bases not matched to a gene. CDR3 length equals 14 residues. Looked up from germline, CDR1 is SGHRS and CDR2 is YFSETQ. The CDR3, as DNA: TGCGCCAGCAGCTTGGTTGGACAGGGCTACGAGCAGTACTTC. Residues: CASSLVGQGYEQYF.

This clonotype has only a few counts. V and J are TRBV7-3 and TRBJ2-5, with D unresolved. From germline, CDR1 is SGHTA and CDR2 FQGTGA. V lost 5 bases and J lost 5, with 15 bases in between. The CDR3 is 14 amino acids. In nucleotides, the CDR3 is TGTGCCAGCAGCCCATCAGGTGAAGGGGAGACCCAGTACTTC. This codes for CASSPSGEGETQYF.

The chain uses TRBV7-2 and TRBJ2-3, with 15 bases that match TRBD2. Germline lookup yields CDR1 SGHTA and CDR2 FQGNSA. With V trimmed by 0 bases and J by 8 bases, 9 bases remained unmatched. There are 18 residues in the CDR3. CDR3 region: CASSLAGTSGGLIGTQYF. In DNA, the CDR3 is TGTGCCAGCAGCTTAGCTGGGACTAGCGGGGGGTTAATCGGTACGCAGTATTTT.

This clonotype was seen repeatedly, ten times or more. The V call is TRBV5-1, the J call TRBJ2-1; D uncertain. Trimming removed 4 bases at V and 6 bases at J, with 14 bases between. The CDR3 runs to 14 residues. Germline CDR1 reads SGHRS; CDR2 reads YFSETQ. The CDR3 DNA reads TGCGCCAGCAGCCCTTCCCCCCCTAGCAATGAGCAGTTCTTC. Translated: CASSPSPPSNEQFF.

The V gene is TRBV4-1, the J gene TRBJ1-4; TRBD1 matches 7 bases. Germline-derived CDR1 and CDR2 are MGHRA and YSYEKL. V lost 1 base to trimming and J lost 4 bases; unmatched junction nucleotides: 3. The CDR3 is 15 amino acids. In DNA form, the CDR3 reads TGCGCCAGCAGCCAAGCCGGGACAGTTAATGAAAAACTGTTTTTT. Its translation is CASSQAGTVNEKLFF.

The V gene is TRBV12-3 or TRBV12-4, the J gene TRBJ2-7, with a weak D call TRBD1 (6 bases). The CDR3 spans 13 residues. Trimming left V 6 bases short and J 7 bases short, with 16 bases between. The CDR3 is CASRRNREGEQYF. The DNA of the CDR3 is TGTGCCAGCAGGAGAAACAGGGAAGGAGAGCAGTACTTC.

This clonotype was detected a few times. This rearrangement joins TRBV5-1 to TRBJ1-6; no definite D call. The CDR3 totals 15 residues. V was cut by 7 bases and J by 7 bases, with 18 bases left in between. Germline assignment: CDR1 SGHRS and CDR2 YFSETQ. CDR3 bases: TGCGCCAGCGGAGACCCCGGGTCACCAAATTCACCCCTCCACTTT. Translation gives CASGDPGSPNSPLHF.

The sample holds a few counts of this clonotype. The V call is TRBV2, the J call TRBJ1-1, with D uncertain. The CDR3 has 14 amino acids. The V gene's germline CDR1 is SNHLY and CDR2 FYNNEI. With 6 bases removed from V and 0 bases from J, the gap between germline ends came to 11 bases. CDR3 loop: CASRANDLNTEAFF. DNA for the CDR3: TGTGCCAGCAGGGCTAACGACCTGAACACTGAAGCTTTCTTT.